The T cell receptor (beta chain) under discussion was sequenced for a study of T cells in Graves' hyperthyroidism and ophthalmopathy (dated by TCRdb to about 2019). Concerning the study at large: Peripheral blood was collected at initial diagnosis, before any treatment. To identify distinguishing TCR V-J signatures, a discovery cohort of 95 to 100 patients was used, comprising 43 with Graves' ophthalmopathy and around 57 with stable Graves' hyperthyroidism. Prospective prediction of ophthalmopathy was tested in an independent validation cohort consisting of roughly 20 hyperthyroidism patients and more than 15 patients who later progressed to ophthalmopathy. For training and testing, the 100 or so patients in the discovery cohort were randomly divided in a 7:3 ratio. Thyroid tissue and blood T-cell repertoires from several Graves' hyperthyroidism patients were also compared in the study. Once sampling was done, hyperthyroidism patients were given methimazole at a starting dose of 30 mg daily, whereas ophthalmopathy patients were given high-dose intravenous methylprednisolone. According to the paper, TCR Vbeta CDR3 sequencing was carried out on 135 peripheral blood samples, which came from some 41 ophthalmopathy, 75 or so hyperthyroidism and roughly 17 progressor patients. Findings and caveats that apply to the study as a whole: In cross-validation, a model built on a 13 V-J signature told ophthalmopathy apart from stable hyperthyroidism with under 90% sensitivity and roughly 82% specificity, and in testing the same model reached 80%/75%. Sample size was not statistically predetermined, and blinding of investigators to group allocation was not performed. Most expanded thyroid clonotypes (frequency above 0.001) were also found in blood, which suggests that blood repertoires may mirror thyroid immune responses. In validation, the model predicted progression to ophthalmopathy a median of about 6.8 months before onset, with around 70% sensitivity and around 76% specificity.

Hyperthyroidism patients were newly diagnosed, with disease duration under 2 months, and aged 18 to 65 years. Patients with uncontrolled infections, other autoimmune diseases, pregnancy or lactation were excluded. Clinical symptoms, serum thyroxine and TRAb, thyroid ultrasound, and orbital computed tomography formed the basis for the diagnoses. Blood from progressor patients was collected at the time of first diagnosis with hyperthyroidism, before any ophthalmopathy symptoms had appeared. PBMCs were separated from over 9 ml of fresh peripheral blood using Ficoll-Paque density gradient centrifugation. Patients classed as progressors first received a Graves' hyperthyroidism diagnosis and then went on to develop ophthalmopathy during follow-up. Trizol reagent was used to extract total RNA, and RNA quality was then checked on an Agilent 2100 Bioanalyzer. CDR1 and CDR2 are drawn from the germline V gene: MRHNA, SNTAGT. Counted from cysteine to phenylalanine, this CDR3 has 16 amino acids. The read is trimmed to its CDR3 DNA, 48 bases read in frame from base 1. V was cut back by 3 bases and J by 6 bases, leaving a gap of 18 bases between them.

This clonotype occurred many times. Its specific antigen is unknown. No qualities accompany the bases; no much larger clone lies one base away. The TCR beta CDR3 regions were amplified from the RNA transcripts. The first round of RT-PCR for the TCR CDR3 was performed with the HTBI primer set and the Qiagen OneStep RT-PCR kit. Libraries were constructed in a second round of multiplex PCR, after which size selection and purification were carried out. The libraries were sequenced on an Illumina HiSeq2000 using paired-end 100 bp reads. The authors' pipeline ran thus. SOAPnuke was used to process the raw data, removing reads that contained adapters or uncalled bases, had a mean Phred below 15, or lacked an exact match to the constant primer or identifier. COPE v1.2.5 was used to merge the high-quality paired reads, and each unique nucleotide sequence was defined as a clonotype. Clonotypes were aligned to IMGT TRBV, TRBD and TRBJ reference segments using MiTCR v1.1. The analysis included only V-J combinations with a frequency above 0.0001, which together covered roughly 99% of the repertoires. A TCS score was defined as the ratio between F50 (clonal expansion) and ExV (chaos), using BLOSUM62-based TCRdist between CDR3 peptides within each V-J. Welch's t-statistics and random forest reduced around 510 V-J features to 10 to 15, which were used in a naive Bayes classifier (R e1071). TCRdb reprocessing: public reads trimmed at Q25 with fastp, clones called with MiXCR, in-frame beta chains kept. Here each entry gathers all rows of one CDR3 protein and keeps the most common genes and DNA. The V and J calls were not made by the authors but by TCRdb's processing. This sample lists approximately 370,000 distinct CDR3 sequences; approximately 18% were detected once. The ten largest clones take up 34% of the sample.

The V and J genes are TRBV6-4 and TRBJ2-1, and the D gene may be TRBD2, 6 bases matching. The source material was blood. The source is a woman in her twenties or thirties with Graves' hyperthyroidism that later progressed to Graves' ophthalmopathy. The CDR3 loop reads CASSETGTVGSNEQFF. The nucleotides read TGTGCCAGCAGTGAAACCGGGACTGTGGGCTCCAATGAGCAGTTCTTC.